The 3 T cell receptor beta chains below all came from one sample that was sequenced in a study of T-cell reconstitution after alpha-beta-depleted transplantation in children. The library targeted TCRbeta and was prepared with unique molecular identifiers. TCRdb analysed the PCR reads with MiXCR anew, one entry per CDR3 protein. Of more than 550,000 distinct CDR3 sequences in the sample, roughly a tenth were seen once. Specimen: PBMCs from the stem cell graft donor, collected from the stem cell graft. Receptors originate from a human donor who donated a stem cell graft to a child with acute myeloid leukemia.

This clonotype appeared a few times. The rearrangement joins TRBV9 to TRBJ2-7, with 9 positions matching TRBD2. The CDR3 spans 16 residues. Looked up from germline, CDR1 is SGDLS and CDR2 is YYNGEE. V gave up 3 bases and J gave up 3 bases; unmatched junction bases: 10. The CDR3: CASSGSAGGKHYEQYF. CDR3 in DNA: TGTGCCAGCAGCGGTTCCGCGGGAGGGAAACACTACGAGCAGTACTTC.

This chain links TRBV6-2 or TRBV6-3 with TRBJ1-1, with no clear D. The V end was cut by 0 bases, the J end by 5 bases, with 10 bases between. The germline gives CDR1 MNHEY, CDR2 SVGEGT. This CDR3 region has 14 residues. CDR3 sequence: CASSYSMAVTEAFF. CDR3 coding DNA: TGTGCCAGCAGTTACTCGATGGCGGTTACTGAAGCTTTCTTT.

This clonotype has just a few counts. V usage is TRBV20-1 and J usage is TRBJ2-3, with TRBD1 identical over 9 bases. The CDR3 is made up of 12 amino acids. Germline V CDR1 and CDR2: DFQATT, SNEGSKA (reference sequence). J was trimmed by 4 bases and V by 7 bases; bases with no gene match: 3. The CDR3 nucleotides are TGCAGTGTTACAGGGGGCCCAGATACGCAGTATTTT. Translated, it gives CSVTGGPDTQYF.